The present TCR beta chain was sequenced within a study of OX40 agonist ivuxolimab in advanced cancers. Measured with immunoSEQ multiplex PCR; TCRdb has only the in-frame clones, and not every one. Here the sample spans about 140,000 clones, about 93% being singletons. V lost 3 bases to trimming and J lost 5 bases, with 13 bases between them. Germline assignment: CDR1 LGHNA and CDR2 YSLEER. The CDR3 is 14 amino acids. This specimen was CD4+ or CD8+ T cells sorted from blood, taken in a trial of the OX40 agonist ivuxolimab. The TCR sequence derives from an adult with an advanced solid tumor such as melanoma, head and neck, liver or kidney cancer. The V and J genes are TRBV4-3 and TRBJ1-1; TRBD1 might be the D (6 bases). The CDR3 is CASSHSGDSTEAFF. The CDR3 nucleotides are TGCGCCAGCAGCCACTCAGGGGACTCGACTGAAGCTTTCTTT.